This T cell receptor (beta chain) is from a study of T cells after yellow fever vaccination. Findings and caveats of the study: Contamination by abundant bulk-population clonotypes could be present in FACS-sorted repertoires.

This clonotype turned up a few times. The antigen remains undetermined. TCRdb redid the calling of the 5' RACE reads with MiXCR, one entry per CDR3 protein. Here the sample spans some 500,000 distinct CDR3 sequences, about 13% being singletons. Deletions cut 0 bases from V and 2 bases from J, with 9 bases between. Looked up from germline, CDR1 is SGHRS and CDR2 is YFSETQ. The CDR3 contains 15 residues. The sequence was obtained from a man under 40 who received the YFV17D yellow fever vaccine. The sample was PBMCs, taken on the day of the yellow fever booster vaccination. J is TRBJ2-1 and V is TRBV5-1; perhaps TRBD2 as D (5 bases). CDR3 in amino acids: CASSLVGETYNEQFF. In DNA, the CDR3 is TGCGCCAGCAGCTTGGTCGGGGAGACCTACAATGAGCAGTTCTTC.